This passage covers 11 T cell receptor beta chains from one sample sequenced in a study of blood T cell repertoires in COVID-19. Assay used: immunoSEQ multiplex PCR; TCRdb lists only in-frame clones, some missing. This sample has over 25,000 clones; 80% to 90% occur once, and the top ten carry about an eighth. Sequenced: peripheral blood. These receptors were obtained from a human donor in a cohort sampled during active COVID-19.

This sequence joins TRBV6-4 and TRBJ2-2; no clear D. The CDR3 loop spans 14 amino acids. CDR1 and CDR2 (germline): MRHNA, SNTAGT. V lost 1 base, J lost 4 bases, and 7 bases lay in between. Written as DNA, the CDR3 is TGTGCCAGCAGTGACTTTCCGGGCACCGGGGAGCTGTTTTTT. Translated: CASSDFPGTGELFF.

The chain employs TRBV19 and TRBJ1-1; D not certain. The germline gives CDR1 LNHDA, CDR2 SQIVND (reference sequence). The CDR3 length is 14 residues. V lost 5 bases and J 0 bases, leaving 10 bases between the germline ends. In DNA form, the CDR3 reads TGTGCCAGTAGTCCCCCCGAGGTGAACACTGAAGCTTTCTTT. It encodes CASSPPEVNTEAFF.

Concerning this clone: The junction does not match germline at one end; this may be a read error. The chain combines TRBV7-7 with TRBJ2-5; TRBD2 aligns across 12 bases. The germline V gene encodes CDR1 SSHAT and CDR2 FNYEAQ (reference sequence). There are 16 residues in the CDR3. CDR3 bases: TGTGCTAGCAGCCCAGATACTAGCGGGGGGCCGGAGACCCAGTACTTC. Amino acids: CASSPDTSGGPETQYF.

The chain uses TRBV5-4 and TRBJ1-4; D is perhaps TRBD1 (5 bases). The CDR3 sequence is 15 residues long. The ends were cut back, 0 bases at V and 7 bases at J, with 13 bases in the middle. Germline lookup yields CDR1 SGHNT and CDR2 YYREEE (reference sequence). CDR3 in DNA: TGTGCCAGCAGCTTGGGAGCAGGGTCAGGTGAAAAACTGTTTTTT. Translation gives CASSLGAGSGEKLFF.

The gene calls are TRBV2 and TRBJ2-1; possible D gene TRBD1, 5 bases. CDR1 SNHLY and CDR2 FYNNEI come from the germline V gene. V was shortened by 1 base and J by 8 bases, with 15 bases between the two germline ends. CDR3 size: 15 residues. The CDR3 is CASSEDGAEFDEQFF. In nucleotides, the CDR3 is TGTGCCAGCAGTGAAGATGGGGCCGAGTTTGATGAGCAGTTCTTC.

The V and J genes are TRBV7-9 and TRBJ1-1, with TRBD1 as a possible D gene (6 bases). The ends were cut back, 10 bases at V and 4 bases at J, with 16 bases in the middle. The germline V gene has CDR1 SEHNR and CDR2 FQNEAQ (reference sequence). CDR3 length equals 13 residues. In DNA form, the CDR3 reads TGTGCCACAACATCAGGGGCGGGCACTGAAGCTTTCTTT. Its protein product is CATTSGAGTEAFF.

The chain links TRBV13 to TRBJ2-4; 7 nucleotides match TRBD1. The CDR3 has 16 amino acids. Trimming at V came to 5 bases and at J to 0 bases, leaving 7 bases not matched to a gene. Per the germline V gene, CDR1 is PRHDT and CDR2 is FYEKMQ (reference sequence). DNA of the CDR3: TGTGCCAGCAGCCCTAGGGACAGTTTAGCCAAAAACATTCAGTACTTC. Translated, it gives CASSPRDSLAKNIQYF.

This clone has a single count. The rearrangement links TRBV6-1 to TRBJ2-3, with 11 bases matching TRBD2. V lost 4 bases to trimming and J lost 2 bases; unmatched junction nucleotides: 2. CDR1 is MNHNS and CDR2 is SASEGT in the germline V gene. The CDR3 consists of 15 residues. This CDR3 is CASSGLAGITDTQYF. CDR3 DNA: TGTGCCAGCAGTGGACTAGCGGGGATCACAGATACGCAGTATTTT.

V is TRBV4-1 and J is TRBJ2-5, with TRBD1 matching over 11 bases. The CDR3 length is 15 residues. V dropped 4 bases and J dropped 4; count of bases not matched to a gene: 5. Germline-derived CDR1 and CDR2 are MGHRA and YSYEKL. This CDR3 reads CASSLGQGGTETQYF. For the CDR3, the DNA is TGCGCCAGCAGCCTGGGACAGGGGGGGACAGAGACCCAGTACTTC.

The genes are TRBV19 and TRBJ2-2; 8 positions match TRBD1. V was pared by 3 bases and J by 3 bases, with 3 bases of the junction left unmatched. The CDR3 runs 15 residues. Germline V gene lookup returns CDR1 LNHDA and CDR2 SQIVND (reference sequence). The CDR3 coding sequence is TGTGCCAGTAGTATTCGGACAGGGTACACCGGGGAGCTGTTTTTT. Amino acid sequence: CASSIRTGYTGELFF.

This chain uses TRBV6-5 with TRBJ2-6; D is unresolved. V lost 6 bases and J lost 2, with 11 bases in between. Per the germline V gene, CDR1 is MNHEY and CDR2 is SVGAGI. The CDR3 sequence is 15 residues long. CDR3 amino acids: CASSPLPPGANVLTF. CDR3 bases: TGTGCCAGCAGCCCACTACCCCCTGGGGCCAACGTCCTGACTTTC.